Below, 23 T cell receptor beta chains from the same sample are listed, as sequenced in a study of T-cell reconstitution after alpha-beta-depleted transplantation in children. For TCRbeta, the library was prepared with unique molecular identifiers. TCRdb itself ran the PCR reads through MiXCR, one entry per CDR3 protein. The table includes some 520,000 distinct CDR3 sequences, 30% to 35% detected once. The sample was PBMCs from the stem cell graft donor, taken from the stem cell graft. Receptors were obtained from a human donor who donated a stem cell graft to a child with aplastic anemia.

The chain links TRBV7-3 to TRBJ2-3; no clear D gene. CDR1 and CDR2 from the germline V gene are SGHTA and FQGTGA. The CDR3 contains 16 residues. V lost 4 bases and J lost 0, with 14 bases in between. The CDR3 DNA is TGTGCCAGCAGCTCAGACGGACGGCTTAGCACAGATACGCAGTATTTT. Translated: CASSSDGRLSTDTQYF.

This chain uses TRBV7-2 with TRBJ1-3, with TRBD1 matching over 8 bases. The V gene's germline CDR1 is SGHTA and CDR2 FQGNSA. The length of the CDR3 is 15 residues. The ends lost 3 bases at V and 3 bases at J; junction bases unmatched: 4. CDR3 DNA: TGTGCCAGCAGCTTCATAACAGGGGGTGGAAACACCATATATTTT. Translation gives CASSFITGGGNTIYF.

The chain uses TRBV29-1 and TRBJ2-5; a possible D gene is TRBD1 (5 bases). The V gene lost 5 bases and the J gene lost 3 bases, with 10 bases spanning the gap. CDR3 length equals 12 residues. The germline V gene encodes CDR1 SQVTM and CDR2 ANQGSEA. CDR3 nucleotide sequence: TGCAGCGTTTCGCAGGGCAAAGAGACCCAGTACTTC. This translates into CSVSQGKETQYF.

The J gene is TRBJ1-2, the V gene TRBV7-9; D remains ambiguous. This CDR3 spans 14 amino acids. Trimming left V 5 bases short and J 5 bases short, with 15 bases between. Germline lookup yields CDR1 SEHNR and CDR2 FQNEAQ (reference sequence). CDR3 in amino acids: CASSAPLSGYGYTF. The CDR3, as DNA: TGTGCCAGCAGCGCCCCCCTCTCAGGTTATGGCTACACCTTC.

The V gene is TRBV9, the J gene TRBJ2-1; 12 bases line up with TRBD2. After removal of 5 bases from V and 8 bases from J, the junction contained 5 bases not matched to a gene. This CDR3 comprises 14 residues. Germline V gene data show CDR1 as SGDLS and CDR2 as YYNGEE. In DNA form, the CDR3 reads TGTGCCAGCAGTCGGACTAGCGGGAACGATGAGCAGTTCTTC. It yields the protein CASSRTSGNDEQFF.

This chain connects TRBV18 to TRBJ1-4; the match to TRBD1 covers 10 bases. Germline-derived CDR1 and CDR2 are KGHSH and LQKENI. Trimming took 2 bases from V and 8 from J; bases not matched to a gene: 11. The CDR3 contains 17 residues. CDR3 sequence reads: CASSPASWDRGSEKLFF. Here the CDR3 DNA reads TGTGCCAGCTCACCAGCAAGTTGGGACAGGGGTAGCGAAAAACTGTTTTTT.

This clonotype was seen a handful of times. J is TRBJ1-1 and V is TRBV7-2; tentatively, D is TRBD1 (6 bases). The CDR3 totals 17 residues. The V end was cut by 0 bases, the J end by 4 bases, with 18 bases between. Germline-derived CDR1 and CDR2 are SGHTA and FQGNSA. CDR3 nucleotides: TGTGCCAGCAGCTTAGCGGTAGGGGGACGGTCACTCACTGAAGCTTTCTTT. Translation gives CASSLAVGGRSLTEAFF.

This clonotype was picked up a small number of times. CDR3 nucleotides: TGTGCCAGCAGCACCCCCTTTGTTTGGCCGAGCTCCTATAATTCACCCCTCCACTTT. It encodes CASSTPFVWPSSYNSPLHF. The chain couples TRBV28 to TRBJ1-6; no firm D call. Germline V CDR1 and CDR2: MDHEN, SYDVKM. V was shortened by 6 bases and J by 0 bases, with 21 bases between the two germline ends. This CDR3 has 19 amino acids.

This clonotype was picked up a small number of times. This chain joins TRBV5-5 and TRBJ1-5, with a weak D call TRBD1 (5 bases). The V end was cut by 0 bases, the J end by 8 bases, with 9 bases between. The length of the CDR3 is 13 residues. Germline CDR1 SGHKS, CDR2 YYEKEE (reference sequence). The chain's CDR3 is CASSLVRDEPQHF. DNA for the CDR3: TGTGCCAGCAGCTTGGTCCGGGACGAGCCCCAGCATTTT. The variable domain in full, with the rest retrieved from reference TRBV5-5 and TRBJ1-5, is DAGVTQSPTHLIKTRGQQVTLRCSPISGHKSVSWYQQVLGQGPQFIFQYYEKEERGRGNFPDRFSARQFPNYSSELNVNALLLGDSALYLCASSLVRDEPQHFGDGTRLSIL.

The chain uses TRBV5-1 and TRBJ2-5; TRBD1 or TRBD2 may be the D gene (5 bases each). Germline-derived CDR1 and CDR2 are SGHRS and YFSETQ. Trimming cost V 4 bases and J 2 bases, with 15 bases left between them. The CDR3 length is 15 residues. CDR3 sequence (DNA): TGCGCCAGCAGCCTGGGACGGGTGGGGCAAGAGACCCAGTACTTC. Encoded protein: CASSLGRVGQETQYF.

This chain joins TRBV5-1 and TRBJ2-7, with 8 bases lining up with TRBD2. CDR1 and CDR2 from the germline V gene are SGHRS and YFSETQ. The V segment lost 0 bases and the J segment 2 bases; nucleotides outside the gene matches: 4. This CDR3 has 15 residues. Here the CDR3 reads CASSLETSGPYEQYV. The CDR3 nucleotides read TGCGCCAGCAGCTTGGAAACTAGCGGCCCCTACGAGCAGTACGTC.

There are a few counts of this clonotype. The chain combines TRBV18 with TRBJ2-1; 15 nucleotides match TRBD2. Germline trimming cut 2 bases from V and 7 bases from J; bases unmatched to any gene: 12. Germline V lookup: CDR1 KGHSH, CDR2 LQKENI. This CDR3 comprises 19 residues. In DNA, the CDR3 is TGTGCCAGCTCACCAACGGGACTAGCGGGAGGAGAAGGGCTGAATGAGCAGTTCTTC. Translated: CASSPTGLAGGEGLNEQFF.

V usage is TRBV5-1 and J usage is TRBJ2-5; no definite D call. The CDR3 sequence is 13 residues long. Trimming removed 3 bases at V and 2 bases at J, with 8 bases between. Germline CDR1 reads SGHRS; CDR2 reads YFSETQ. This CDR3 reads CASSSMLQETQYF. The CDR3 DNA reads TGCGCCAGCAGCTCGATGCTACAAGAGACCCAGTACTTC. Using reference TRBV5-1 and TRBJ2-5 for the parts outside the CDR3, the full variable domain is KAGVTQTPRYLIKTRGQQVTLSCSPISGHRSVSWYQQTPGQGLQFLFEYFSETQRNKGNFPGRFSGRQFSNSRSEMNVSTLELGDSALYLCASSSMLQETQYFGPGTRLLVL.

V is TRBV5-1 and J is TRBJ2-1; 9 positions agree with TRBD2. Germline assignment: CDR1 SGHRS and CDR2 YFSETQ. V shed 0 bases, J shed 3 bases, and the junction held 7 bases outside the gene matches. CDR3 length: 17 residues. The DNA of the CDR3 is TGCGCCAGCAGCTTGGTGCCTAGCGGGACCAACTACAATGAGCAGTTCTTC. It specifies CASSLVPSGTNYNEQFF.

The chain carries TRBV5-1 and TRBJ1-1, with no clear D. The ends were cut back, 4 bases at V and 3 bases at J, with 16 bases in the middle. CDR3 length: 15 amino acids. Per germline, CDR1 SGHRS and CDR2 YFSETQ. CDR3 in amino acids: CASSAGLGRDTEAFF. The CDR3 region has the DNA TGCGCCAGCAGCGCGGGATTGGGGAGGGACACTGAAGCTTTCTTT.

The chain carries TRBV4-2 and TRBJ1-1; D uncertain. The CDR3 covers 15 residues. V dropped 4 bases and J dropped 1 base, with 13 bases sitting between them. Germline V gene lookup returns CDR1 LGHNA and CDR2 YNFKEQ. The CDR3 loop is CASSLTAESNTEAFF. CDR3 nucleotides: TGTGCCAGCAGCCTAACCGCGGAGTCGAACACTGAAGCTTTCTTT.

The rearrangement uses TRBV5-1 and TRBJ2-1, with TRBD1 identical over 8 bases. Germline V gene data show CDR1 as SGHRS and CDR2 as YFSETQ. This CDR3 comprises 16 residues. V lost 3 bases to trimming and J lost 2 bases; unmatched junction nucleotides: 7. The CDR3 region is CASSWGATGAYNEQFF. In DNA, the CDR3 is TGCGCCAGCAGCTGGGGAGCGACAGGGGCCTACAATGAGCAGTTCTTC.

The rearrangement joins TRBV7-8 to TRBJ2-1; no firm D call. Trimming took off 1 base at V and 4 bases at J, with 14 bases between the two ends. Germline values: CDR1 SGHVS, CDR2 FQNEAQ. CDR3 length equals 16 residues. CDR3 region: CASSLVAGGDYNEQFF. The CDR3 DNA is TGTGCCAGCAGCTTAGTCGCAGGTGGGGATTACAATGAGCAGTTCTTC.

This clonotype was seen more than once but under ten times. The chain carries TRBV11-2 and TRBJ1-5; no definite D call. CDR1 and CDR2 from the germline V gene are SGHAT and FQNNGV. V gave up 1 base and J gave up 1 base, with 11 bases separating them. The CDR3 length is 16 residues. DNA for the CDR3: TGTGCCAGCAGCTTAGGATCCGGGATAAGCAATCAGCCCCAGCATTTT. Protein sequence: CASSLGSGISNQPQHF.

This clonotype was counted only a few times. V and J are TRBV12-3 or TRBV12-4 and TRBJ1-2, with 7 positions matching TRBD1. V shed 2 bases, J shed 4 bases, and the junction held 4 bases outside the gene matches. This CDR3 contains 14 residues. The CDR3 DNA is TGTGCCAGCAGTTTATACAGGGGAGCCTATGGCTACACCTTC. Residues: CASSLYRGAYGYTF.

The V and J genes are TRBV18 and TRBJ2-1; the D is unclear. In germline, CDR1 is KGHSH, CDR2 LQKENI. V lost 0 bases to trimming and J lost 13 bases, with 13 bases between them. The CDR3 is made up of 13 amino acids. The CDR3 region has the DNA TGTGCCAGCTCACCACCCGGCGGAGATAAACAGTTCTTC. Protein: CASSPPGGDKQFF.

This clonotype was seen repeatedly, ten times or more. This sequence joins TRBV5-1 and TRBJ2-1, with D perhaps given as TRBD1 or TRBD2 (5 bases each). Germline lookup yields CDR1 SGHRS and CDR2 YFSETQ. Trimming removed 4 bases from V and 8 bases from J, with 13 bases in between. CDR3 length: 13 amino acids. As DNA, the CDR3 is TGCGCCAGCAGCGGGACCGGTAGGGATGAGCAGTTCTTC. Protein sequence: CASSGTGRDEQFF. Variable domain in full (rest from reference TRBV5-1 and TRBJ2-1): KAGVTQTPRYLIKTRGQQVTLSCSPISGHRSVSWYQQTPGQGLQFLFEYFSETQRNKGNFPGRFSGRQFSNSRSEMNVSTLELGDSALYLCASSGTGRDEQFFGPGTRLTVL.

This clonotype was seen more than once but under ten times. This chain links TRBV5-6 with TRBJ2-7; a possible D gene is TRBD2 (5 bases). V lost 2 bases and J lost 0, with 12 bases in between. The CDR3 is made up of 15 amino acids. Germline V gene data show CDR1 as SGHDT and CDR2 as YYEEEE. CDR3 sequence: CASSFGVGSSYEQYF. CDR3 nucleotides: TGTGCCAGCAGCTTCGGGGTTGGAAGCTCCTACGAGCAGTACTTC. The complete variable domain, with remaining parts taken from reference TRBV5-6 and TRBJ2-7, reads DAGVTQSPTHLIKTRGQQVTLRCSPKSGHDTVSWYQQALGQGPQFIFQYYEEEERQRGNFPDRFSGHQFPNYSSELNVNALLLGDSALYLCASSFGVGSSYEQYFGPGTRLTVT.